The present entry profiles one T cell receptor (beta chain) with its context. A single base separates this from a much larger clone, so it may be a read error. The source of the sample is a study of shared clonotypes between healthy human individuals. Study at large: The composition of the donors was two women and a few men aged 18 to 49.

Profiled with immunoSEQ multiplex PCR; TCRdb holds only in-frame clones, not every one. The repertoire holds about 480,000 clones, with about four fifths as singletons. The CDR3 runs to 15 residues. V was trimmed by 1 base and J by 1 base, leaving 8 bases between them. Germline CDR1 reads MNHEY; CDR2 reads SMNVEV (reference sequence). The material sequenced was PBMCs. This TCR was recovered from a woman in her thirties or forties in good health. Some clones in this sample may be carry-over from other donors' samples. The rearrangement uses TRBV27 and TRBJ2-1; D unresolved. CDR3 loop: CASSLFDKSYNEQFF. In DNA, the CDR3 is TGTGCCAGCAGTTTATTTGACAAGTCCTACAATGAGCAGTTCTTC.